The 25 T cell receptor beta chains given below trace back to one sample, sequenced in a study of OX40 agonist ivuxolimab in advanced cancers. Clones were read by immunoSEQ multiplex PCR, and TCRdb kept only the in-frame ones, dropping some. The data contain about 47,000 clones, around 88% of them seen just once; the ten biggest clones take up about 35%. The specimen comprised CD4+ or CD8+ T cells sorted from blood, sampled in a trial of the OX40 agonist ivuxolimab. Receptors originate from an adult with an advanced solid tumor such as melanoma, head and neck, liver or kidney cancer.

The CDR3 protein is CASSSDTYNEQFF. The CDR3 nucleotides read TGTGCCAGCAGCTCCGATACCTACAATGAGCAGTTCTTC. The rearrangement links TRBV7-8 to TRBJ2-1, with D uncertain. Germline CDR1 reads SGHVS; CDR2 reads FQNEAQ. The CDR3 covers 13 residues. V lost 4 bases to trimming and J lost 2 bases, with 6 bases between them. The entire variable domain, with the rest obtained from reference TRBV7-8 and TRBJ2-1, is as follows: GAGVSQSPRYKVAKRGQDVALRCDPISGHVSLFWYQQALGQGPEFLTYFQNEAQLDKSGLPSDRFFAERPEGSVSTLKIQRTQQEDSAVYLCASSSDTYNEQFFGPGTRLTVL.

The chain joins TRBV19 to TRBJ1-2, with 8 bases identical to TRBD1. This CDR3 contains 12 residues. With V trimmed by 7 bases and J by 7 bases, 5 bases remained unmatched. Germline V CDR1 and CDR2: LNHDA, SQIVND (reference sequence). CDR3 sequence: CASTRQGSGYTF. Here the CDR3 DNA reads TGTGCCAGTACCAGACAGGGGTCTGGCTACACCTTC.

The rearrangement links TRBV2 to TRBJ2-1; 8 nucleotides line up with TRBD1. Germline V gene lookup returns CDR1 SNHLY and CDR2 FYNNEI. Germline trimming cut 4 bases from V and 2 bases from J; bases unmatched to any gene: 1. CDR3 length: 14 amino acids. This CDR3 is CASSGQGTYNEQFF. The CDR3 DNA reads TGTGCCAGCAGTGGACAGGGGACCTACAATGAGCAGTTCTTC.

This clone was observed a handful of times. The J gene is TRBJ1-5, the V gene TRBV19, with D possibly TRBD1 on 5 matching bases. CDR1 LNHDA and CDR2 SQIVND come from the germline V gene (reference sequence). This CDR3 spans 18 amino acids. V was shortened by 1 base and J by 5 bases, with 21 bases between the two germline ends. The CDR3 bases are TGTGCCAGTAGTATAGGCGGCAGGGCCGGCTGGGAGCATCAGCCCCAGCATTTT. Translation: CASSIGGRAGWEHQPQHF.

This sequence joins TRBV21-1 and TRBJ2-3; no check of the table's D call, TRBD1, against the DNA was made. TRBV21-1 is assigned pseudogene status. The CDR3 is made up of 17 amino acids. The CDR3 sequence: CASRGDLQGFSTDTQYF. The DNA for the CDR3 is TGTGCCAGCAGAGGTGACTTACAGGGTTTTAGTACAGATACGCAGTATTTT.

This sequence joins TRBV7-2 and TRBJ2-3; the match to TRBD2 covers 14 bases. CDR3 length: 15 residues. In germline, CDR1 is SGHTA, CDR2 FQGNSA. The trim removed 7 bases at V and 7 bases at J, leaving 7 bases unmatched. Written as DNA, the CDR3 is TGTGCCAGCAACCGACTAGCGGGAGGGCCCTATACGCAGTATTTT. The encoded protein is CASNRLAGGPYTQYF.

This clone was picked up a small number of times. J is TRBJ1-2 and V is TRBV7-2, with D maybe TRBD1 (5 bases). The CDR3 is made up of 14 amino acids. Germline assignment: CDR1 SGHTA and CDR2 FQGNSA. V was clipped by 4 bases and J by 8 bases, with 17 bases between them. DNA of the CDR3: TGTGCCAGCAGCTCCTCCGGGGGAAGGAGAGGCTACACCTTC. This sequence encodes CASSSSGGRRGYTF.

This clone has only a few counts. The J gene is TRBJ2-7, the V gene TRBV7-8; 9 nucleotides line up with TRBD1. The CDR3 loop spans 13 amino acids. Germline loops: CDR1 SGHVS, CDR2 FQNEAQ. V was pared by 5 bases and J by 7 bases, with 6 bases of the junction left unmatched. The CDR3 coding sequence is TGTGCCAGCAGCAGGGACAGGGTGGGGGAGCAGTACTTC. Translating gives CASSRDRVGEQYF.

The chain carries TRBV28 and TRBJ2-7, with D unclear. There are 13 residues in the CDR3. Germline V lookup: CDR1 MDHEN, CDR2 SYDVKM. Between the trimmed V and J ends, which lost 3 bases and 0 bases, there was a span of 6 bases. The DNA for the CDR3 is TGTGCCAGCAGTTTGGGCAGCTCCTACGAGCAGTACTTC. Its protein is CASSLGSSYEQYF.

The chain links TRBV5-4 to TRBJ2-1; 11 bases are shared with TRBD1. CDR3 size: 16 residues. Germline assignment: CDR1 SGHNT and CDR2 YYREEE (reference sequence). J was trimmed by 8 bases and V by 0 bases; bases with no gene match: 7. DNA for the CDR3: TGTGCCAGCAGCTTGGAGAGGACAGGGGGCGGCGATGAGCAGTTCTTC. Amino acids: CASSLERTGGGDEQFF.

This rearrangement joins TRBV29-1 to TRBJ1-2; 10 bases are a match to TRBD1. The CDR3 spans 12 residues. The germline V gene encodes CDR1 SQVTM and CDR2 ANQGSEA. With V trimmed by 4 bases and J by 8 bases, 4 bases remained unmatched. CDR3 in DNA: TGCAGCGTTGGGGACAGGGGCAGGGGCTACACCTTC. Its protein is CSVGDRGRGYTF.

The chain uses TRBV5-5 and TRBJ1-1; tentatively, D is TRBD1 (6 bases). CDR1 and CDR2 (germline): SGHKS, YYEKEE (reference sequence). The CDR3 length is 17 residues. With 4 bases removed from V and 4 bases from J, the gap between germline ends came to 23 bases. CDR3 in DNA: TGTGCCAGCAGCGCGTCCGGGACAAGAACCCTGGGCACTGAAGCTTTCTTT. It encodes CASSASGTRTLGTEAFF.

The V call is TRBV7-2, the J call TRBJ2-7; no clear D gene. The CDR3 length is 12 residues. Germline V gene sequence: CDR1 SGHTA, CDR2 FQGNSA. Trimming took 4 bases from V and 7 from J, leaving 11 bases between them. Here the CDR3 reads CASSSFGWEQYF. DNA for the CDR3: TGTGCCAGCAGCTCCTTCGGGTGGGAGCAGTACTTC.

This chain connects TRBV6-4 to TRBJ2-7, with TRBD1 identical over 8 bases. The CDR3 consists of 16 residues. The junction had 14 bases not matched to a gene; V was cut back by 6 bases and J by 4 bases. CDR1 is MRHNA and CDR2 is SNTAGT in the germline V gene. The CDR3 protein is CASREWRQGSSYEQYF. DNA of the CDR3: TGTGCCAGCAGGGAGTGGAGACAGGGGTCATCATACGAGCAGTACTTC.

The rearrangement links TRBV5-5 to TRBJ2-1; 9 nucleotides align to TRBD2. The CDR3 extends over 16 amino acids. Germline values: CDR1 SGHKS, CDR2 YYEKEE (reference sequence). V was clipped by 3 bases and J by 5 bases; unmatched bases: 9. CDR3 in amino acids: CASSWRAGGGNNEQFF. The CDR3 DNA is TGTGCCAGCAGCTGGCGAGCGGGAGGAGGCAACAATGAGCAGTTCTTC.

The chain joins TRBV5-1 to TRBJ2-3; the match to TRBD2 covers 10 bases. V was clipped by 3 bases and J by 4 bases; unmatched bases: 8. CDR3 length equals 16 residues. Germline V gene lookup returns CDR1 SGHRS and CDR2 YFSETQ. The CDR3 region has the DNA TGCGCCAGCAGCTGGGGACCTAGCGGGGGCCCAGATACGCAGTATTTT. It encodes CASSWGPSGGPDTQYF.

The rearrangement links TRBV7-2 to TRBJ2-7; 12 bases are a match to TRBD1. This CDR3 region has 15 residues. V trimming: 5 bases; J trimming: 2 bases; junction bases outside the gene matches: 4. Germline V lookup: CDR1 SGHTA, CDR2 FQGNSA. CDR3: CASSRDRGPTYEQYF. The DNA for the CDR3 is TGTGCCAGCAGCCGGGACAGGGGGCCGACCTACGAGCAGTACTTC.

V and J are TRBV18 and TRBJ2-2; 12 bases are shared with TRBD2. In germline, CDR1 is KGHSH, CDR2 LQKENI. Trimming took 6 bases from V and 0 from J; bases not matched to a gene: 8. The length of the CDR3 is 18 residues. In nucleotides, the CDR3 is TGTGCCAGCTCGAAGGGAACTAGCGGGGGGACGAACACCGGGGAGCTGTTTTTT. It translates to CASSKGTSGGTNTGELFF.

The chain employs TRBV12-5 and TRBJ1-1, with D hard to call. The ends were cut back, 5 bases at V and 0 bases at J, with 16 bases in the middle. The CDR3 consists of 16 residues. Germline values: CDR1 LGHNT, CDR2 FRNRAP. The CDR3 DNA is TGTGCTAGTGGTCCTCCCGGGATAGACATGAACACTGAAGCTTTCTTT. Residues: CASGPPGIDMNTEAFF.

The chain combines TRBV19 with TRBJ2-7; TRBD1 matches at 8 bases. The CDR3 has 14 residues. Looked up from germline, CDR1 is LNHDA and CDR2 is SQIVND (reference sequence). Losses at the gene ends were 4 bases for V and 2 bases for J; bases not matched to a gene: 4. CDR3 residues: CASSTGTGTYEQYF. In DNA, the CDR3 is TGTGCCAGTAGTACCGGGACAGGAACCTACGAGCAGTACTTC. Drawing the rest from reference TRBV19 and TRBJ2-7, the complete variable domain is DGGITQSPKYLFRKEGQNVTLSCEQNLNHDAMYWYRQDPGQGLRLIYYSQIVNDFQKGDIAEGYSVSREKKESFPLTVTSAQKNPTAFYLCASSTGTGTYEQYFGPGTRLTVT.

The chain couples TRBV5-1 to TRBJ2-7; perhaps TRBD1 as D (5 bases). The germline CDR1 and CDR2 sequences are SGHRS and YFSETQ. The CDR3 consists of 14 residues. The germline V and J ends were trimmed by 1 base and 1 base, with 9 bases remaining between them. CDR3 sequence reads: CASSLQGISYEQYF. The DNA of the CDR3 is TGCGCCAGCAGCTTGCAGGGAATATCCTACGAGCAGTACTTC. Full variable domain (outside the CDR3, taken from reference TRBV5-1 and TRBJ2-7): KAGVTQTPRYLIKTRGQQVTLSCSPISGHRSVSWYQQTPGQGLQFLFEYFSETQRNKGNFPGRFSGRQFSNSRSEMNVSTLELGDSALYLCASSLQGISYEQYFGPGTRLTVT.

V and J are TRBV28 and TRBJ2-5; 7 nucleotides agree with TRBD1. Trimming at V came to 6 bases and at J to 0 bases, leaving 4 bases not matched to a gene. Germline values: CDR1 MDHEN, CDR2 SYDVKM. The CDR3 contains 14 residues. The CDR3 nucleotides are TGTGCCAGCAGAAGTCAGGGGGACCAAGAGACCCAGTACTTC. This codes for CASRSQGDQETQYF.

The rearrangement uses TRBV6-5 and TRBJ1-5; D remains unclear. In germline, CDR1 is MNHEY, CDR2 SVGAGI. There are 16 residues in the CDR3. The germline V and J ends were trimmed by 1 base and 2 bases, with 12 bases remaining between them. CDR3 nucleotides: TGTGCCAGCAGTTACTTCGCGAAAGGTGGCAATCAGCCCCAGCATTTT. Protein: CASSYFAKGGNQPQHF.

As to this clone: Other DNA sequences in the sample encode the same CDR3. This sequence joins TRBV9 and TRBJ2-7; TRBD1 might be the D (6 bases). Trimming shortened V by 0 bases and J by 4 bases, and 11 bases separated the two germline ends. CDR1 and CDR2 (germline): SGDLS, YYNGEE. The CDR3 runs to 14 residues. This CDR3 is CASSVGQGGYEQYF. Here the CDR3 DNA reads TGTGCCAGCAGCGTAGGCCAAGGGGGTTACGAGCAGTACTTC.

The gene calls are TRBV6-5 and TRBJ2-7; the match to TRBD1 covers 8 bases. CDR1 is MNHEY and CDR2 is SVGAGI in the germline V gene. The CDR3 contains 15 residues. The ends lost 6 bases at V and 3 bases at J; junction bases unmatched: 10. In nucleotides, the CDR3 is TGTGCCAGCAGGATACAGGGGGGCGCGGTCTACGAGCAGTACTTC. Translating it yields CASRIQGGAVYEQYF.